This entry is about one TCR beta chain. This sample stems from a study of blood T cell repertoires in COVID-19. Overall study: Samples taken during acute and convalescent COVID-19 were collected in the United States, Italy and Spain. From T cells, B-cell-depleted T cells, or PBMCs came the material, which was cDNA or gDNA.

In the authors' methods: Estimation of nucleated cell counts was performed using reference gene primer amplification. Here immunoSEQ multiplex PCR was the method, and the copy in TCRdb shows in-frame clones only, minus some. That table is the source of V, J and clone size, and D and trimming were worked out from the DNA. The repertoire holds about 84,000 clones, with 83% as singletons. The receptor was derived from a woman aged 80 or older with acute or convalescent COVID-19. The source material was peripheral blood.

CDR3 sequence: CASSLSDGLAGRDTQYF. For the CDR3, the DNA is TGTGCCAGCAGTTTATCTGATGGACTAGCGGGAAGAGATACGCAGTATTTT. The chain combines TRBV27 with TRBJ2-3, with 12 bases lining up with TRBD2. The V segment lost 0 bases and the J segment 5 bases; nucleotides outside the gene matches: 6. Germline loops: CDR1 MNHEY, CDR2 SMNVEV (reference sequence). CDR3 length: 17 residues.